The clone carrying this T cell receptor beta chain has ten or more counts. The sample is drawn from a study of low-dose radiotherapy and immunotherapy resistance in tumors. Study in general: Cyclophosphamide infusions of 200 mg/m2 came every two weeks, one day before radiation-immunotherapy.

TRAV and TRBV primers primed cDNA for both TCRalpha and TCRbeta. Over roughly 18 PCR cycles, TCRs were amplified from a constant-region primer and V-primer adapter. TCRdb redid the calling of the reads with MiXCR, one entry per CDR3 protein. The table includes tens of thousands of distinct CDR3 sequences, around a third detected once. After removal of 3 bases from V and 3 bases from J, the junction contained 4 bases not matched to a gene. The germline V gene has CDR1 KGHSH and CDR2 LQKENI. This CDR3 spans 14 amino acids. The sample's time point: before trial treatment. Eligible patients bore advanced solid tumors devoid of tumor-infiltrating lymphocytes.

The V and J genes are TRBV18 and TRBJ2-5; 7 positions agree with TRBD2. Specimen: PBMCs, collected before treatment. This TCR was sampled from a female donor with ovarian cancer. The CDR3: CASSPRDYEETQYF. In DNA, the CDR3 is TGTGCCAGCTCACCCCGGGACTACGAAGAGACCCAGTACTTC.